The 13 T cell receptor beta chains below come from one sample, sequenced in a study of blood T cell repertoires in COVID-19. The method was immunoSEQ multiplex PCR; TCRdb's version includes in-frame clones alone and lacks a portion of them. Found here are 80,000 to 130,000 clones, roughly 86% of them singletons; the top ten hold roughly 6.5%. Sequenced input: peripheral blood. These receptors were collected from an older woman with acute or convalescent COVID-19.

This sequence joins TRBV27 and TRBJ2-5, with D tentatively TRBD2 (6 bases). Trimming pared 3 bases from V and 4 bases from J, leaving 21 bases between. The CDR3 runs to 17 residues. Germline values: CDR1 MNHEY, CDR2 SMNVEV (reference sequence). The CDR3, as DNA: TGTGCCAGCAGTTTGAATGGGGCTAGACTGGGGGGAGAGACCCAGTACTTC. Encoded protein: CASSLNGARLGGETQYF.

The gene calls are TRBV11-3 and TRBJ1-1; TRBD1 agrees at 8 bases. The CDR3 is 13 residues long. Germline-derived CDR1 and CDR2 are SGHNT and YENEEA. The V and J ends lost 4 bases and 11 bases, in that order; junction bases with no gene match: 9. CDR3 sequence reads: CASSSPDRVDAFF. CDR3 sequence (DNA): TGTGCCAGCAGCTCCCCGGACAGGGTGGATGCTTTCTTT.

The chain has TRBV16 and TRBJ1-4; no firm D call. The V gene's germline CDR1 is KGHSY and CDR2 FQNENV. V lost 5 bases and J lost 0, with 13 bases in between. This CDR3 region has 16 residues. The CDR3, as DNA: TGTGCCAGCAGCATACACCTCCCGTCAACTAATGAAAAACTGTTTTTT. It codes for CASSIHLPSTNEKLFF. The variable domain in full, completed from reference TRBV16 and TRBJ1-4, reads GEEVAQTPKHLVRGEGQKAKLYCAPIKGHSYVFWYQQVLKNEFKFLISFQNENVFDETGMPKERFSAKCLPNSPCSLEIQATKLEDSAVYFCASSIHLPSTNEKLFFGSGTQLSVL.

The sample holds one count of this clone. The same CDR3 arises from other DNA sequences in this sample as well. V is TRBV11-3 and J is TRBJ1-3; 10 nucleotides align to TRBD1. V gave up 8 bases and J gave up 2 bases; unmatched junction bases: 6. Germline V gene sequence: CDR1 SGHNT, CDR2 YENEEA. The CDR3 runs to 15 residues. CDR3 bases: TGTGCCAGCTCCCCGGGACAGGGGCCTGGAAACACCATATATTTT. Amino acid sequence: CASSPGQGPGNTIYF.

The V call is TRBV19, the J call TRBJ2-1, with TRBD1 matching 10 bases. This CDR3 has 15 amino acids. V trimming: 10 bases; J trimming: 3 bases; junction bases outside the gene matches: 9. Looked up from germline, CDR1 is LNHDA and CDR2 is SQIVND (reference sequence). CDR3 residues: CATKPGTGDYNEQFF. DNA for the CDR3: TGTGCCACCAAGCCCGGGACAGGGGACTACAATGAGCAGTTCTTC.

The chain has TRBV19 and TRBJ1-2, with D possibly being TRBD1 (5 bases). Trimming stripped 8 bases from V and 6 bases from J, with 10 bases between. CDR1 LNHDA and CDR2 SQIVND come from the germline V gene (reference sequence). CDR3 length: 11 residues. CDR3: CASSEQDGYTF. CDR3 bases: TGTGCCAGTTCTGAACAGGATGGCTACACCTTC.

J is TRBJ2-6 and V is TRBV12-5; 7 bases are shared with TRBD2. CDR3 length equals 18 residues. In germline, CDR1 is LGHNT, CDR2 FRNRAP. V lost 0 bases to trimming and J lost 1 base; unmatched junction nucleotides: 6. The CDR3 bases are TGTGCTAGTGGTTTGGTACTATCGGGGGGATCTGGGGCCAACGTCCTGACTTTC. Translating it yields CASGLVLSGGSGANVLTF.

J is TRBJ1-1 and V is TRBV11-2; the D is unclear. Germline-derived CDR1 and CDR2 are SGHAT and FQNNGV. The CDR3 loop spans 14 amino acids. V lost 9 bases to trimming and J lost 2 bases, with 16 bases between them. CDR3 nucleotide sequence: TGTGCCAGTGGGGTGACTAGGATAAACACTGAAGCTTTCTTT. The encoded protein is CASGVTRINTEAFF.

This CDR3 is CASSPLPGQGAVDNEQYF. For the CDR3, the DNA is TGTGCCAGCTCACCACTCCCGGGACAGGGGGCTGTTGACAACGAGCAGTACTTC. V and J are TRBV18 and TRBJ2-7, with 12 bases lining up with TRBD1. The CDR3 spans 18 residues. Germline V CDR1 and CDR2: KGHSH, LQKENI. After removal of 1 base from V and 5 bases from J, the junction contained 12 bases not matched to a gene.

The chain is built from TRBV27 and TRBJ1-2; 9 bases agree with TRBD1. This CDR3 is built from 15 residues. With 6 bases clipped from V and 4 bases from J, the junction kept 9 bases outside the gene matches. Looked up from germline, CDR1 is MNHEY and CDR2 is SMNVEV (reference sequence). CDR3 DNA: TGTGCCAGCAGCTTCTCTGACAGGGGGGCCTATGGCTACACCTTC. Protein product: CASSFSDRGAYGYTF.

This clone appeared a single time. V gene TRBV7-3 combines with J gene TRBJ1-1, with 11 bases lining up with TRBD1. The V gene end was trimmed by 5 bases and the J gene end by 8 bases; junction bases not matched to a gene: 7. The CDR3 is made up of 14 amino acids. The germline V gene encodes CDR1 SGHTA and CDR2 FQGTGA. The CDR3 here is CASSPGQGAREAFF. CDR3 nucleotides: TGTGCCAGCAGCCCCGGACAGGGGGCGAGGGAAGCTTTCTTT.

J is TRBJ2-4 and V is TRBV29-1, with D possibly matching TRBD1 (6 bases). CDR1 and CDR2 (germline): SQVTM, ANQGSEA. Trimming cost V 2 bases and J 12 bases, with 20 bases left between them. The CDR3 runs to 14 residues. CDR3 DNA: TGCAGCGTTGAAAAACAGGGCCGGATTGGCGGTCAGTACTTC. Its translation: CSVEKQGRIGGQYF. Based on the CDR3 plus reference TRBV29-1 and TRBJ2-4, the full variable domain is SAVISQKPSRDICQRGTSLTIQCQVDSQVTMMFWYRQQPGQSLTLIATANQGSEATYESGFVIDKFPISRPNLTFSTLTVSNMSPEDSSIYLCSVEKQGRIGGQYFGAGTRLSVL.

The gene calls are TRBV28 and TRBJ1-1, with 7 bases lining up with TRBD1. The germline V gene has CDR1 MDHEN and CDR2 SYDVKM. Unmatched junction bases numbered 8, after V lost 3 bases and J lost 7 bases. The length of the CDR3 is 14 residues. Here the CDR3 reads CASSLWRGRSEAFF. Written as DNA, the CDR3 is TGTGCCAGCAGTTTGTGGAGGGGGCGAAGTGAAGCTTTCTTT.